This T cell receptor beta chain was identified in a study of tissue T cells after allogeneic stem cell transplantation. The study, taken as a whole, reports: Tissue-detected TCR repertoire was only partly captured by blood and spleen T cells.

With respect to this clone: The antigen remains unidentified. Germline and genes here are mouse. Read sequence stops 1 residue before the CDR3 end, and the germline J gene provides the missing end.

J was trimmed by 2 bases and V by 0 bases; bases with no gene match: 1. The CDR3 covers 14 residues. The germline V gene has CDR1 GFQATS and CDR2 STVNSAI. Assay: immunoSEQ multiplex PCR; the TCRdb copy retains only in-frame clones and omits some. The sample lists about 22,000 clones, over 55% occurring once. The V and J genes are TRBV20 and TRBJ2-5; TRBD2 matches at 8 bases. The origin of this receptor is a female BALB/c mouse in good health. The strain's MHC haplotype is H2-d. Sequenced input: spleen. The CDR3 spells CGARETGAQDTQYF. The sequenced part of the CDR3 DNA is TGTGGTGCTAGGGAGACTGGGGCCCAAGACACCCAGTAC. The whole variable domain, remainder taken from reference TRBV20 and TRBJ2-5, is GALVYQYPRRTICKSGTSMRMECQAVGFQATSVAWYRQSPQKTFELIALSTVNSAIKYEQNFTQEKFPISHPNLSFSSMTVLNAYLEDRGLYLCGARETGAQDTQYFGPGTRLLVL.